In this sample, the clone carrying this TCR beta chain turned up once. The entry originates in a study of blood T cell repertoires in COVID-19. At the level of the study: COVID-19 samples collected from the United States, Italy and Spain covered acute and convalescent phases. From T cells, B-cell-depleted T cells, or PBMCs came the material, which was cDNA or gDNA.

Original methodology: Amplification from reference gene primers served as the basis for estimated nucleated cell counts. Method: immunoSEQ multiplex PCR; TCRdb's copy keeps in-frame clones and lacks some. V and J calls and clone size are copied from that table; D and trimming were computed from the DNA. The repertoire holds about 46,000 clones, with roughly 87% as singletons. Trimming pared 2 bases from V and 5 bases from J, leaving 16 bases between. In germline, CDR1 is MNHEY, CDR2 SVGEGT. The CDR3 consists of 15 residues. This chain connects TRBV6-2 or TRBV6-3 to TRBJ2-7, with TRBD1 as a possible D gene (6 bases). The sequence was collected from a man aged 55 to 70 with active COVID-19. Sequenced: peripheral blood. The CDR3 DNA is TGTGCCAGCAGTTACGTGCAGGGGATTGTCAACGAGCAGTACTTC. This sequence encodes CASSYVQGIVNEQYF.